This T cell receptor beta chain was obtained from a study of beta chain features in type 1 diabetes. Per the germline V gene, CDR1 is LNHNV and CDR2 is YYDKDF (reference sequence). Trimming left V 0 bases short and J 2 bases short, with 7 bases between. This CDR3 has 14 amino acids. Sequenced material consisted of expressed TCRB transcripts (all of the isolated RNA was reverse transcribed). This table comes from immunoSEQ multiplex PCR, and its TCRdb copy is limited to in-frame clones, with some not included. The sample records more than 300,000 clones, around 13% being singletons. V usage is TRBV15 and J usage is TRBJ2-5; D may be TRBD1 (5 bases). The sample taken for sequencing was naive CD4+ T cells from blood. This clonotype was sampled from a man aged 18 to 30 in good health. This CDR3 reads CATSRDRQQETQYF. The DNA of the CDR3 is TGTGCCACCAGCAGAGATCGACAGCAAGAGACCCAGTACTTC.